Presented here are 11 T cell receptor beta chains from one specimen sequenced in a study of OX40 agonist ivuxolimab in advanced cancers. Sequencing used immunoSEQ multiplex PCR; TCRdb keeps in-frame clones, though not all of them. The table has about 68,000 clones, around 93% seen once. The specimen comprised CD4+ or CD8+ T cells sorted from blood, sampled in a trial of the OX40 agonist ivuxolimab. These receptors all stem from an adult with an advanced solid tumor such as melanoma, head and neck, liver or kidney cancer.

Details on this clone: Different DNA sequences within this sample yield the same CDR3. The chain recombines TRBV9 with TRBJ2-5; D is uncertain. Per germline, CDR1 SGDLS and CDR2 YYNGEE. Between the trimmed V and J ends, which lost 0 bases and 3 bases, there was a span of 9 bases. The CDR3 loop spans 14 amino acids. The CDR3 sequence is CASSVGTLKETQYF. CDR3 sequence (DNA): TGTGCCAGCAGCGTAGGAACACTAAAAGAGACCCAGTACTTC.

V gene TRBV30 combines with J gene TRBJ1-5; 8 nucleotides line up with TRBD1. Germline V CDR1 and CDR2: GTSNPN, SVGIG (reference sequence). Germline trimming cut 0 bases from V and 8 bases from J; bases unmatched to any gene: 3. CDR3 length equals 13 residues. The CDR3 spells CAWSVNRGEPQHF. Written as DNA, the CDR3 is TGTGCCTGGAGTGTAAACAGGGGGGAGCCCCAGCATTTT.

The gene calls are TRBV6-5 and TRBJ2-7, with a weak D call TRBD2 (6 bases). The CDR3 has 15 amino acids. The V gene's germline CDR1 is MNHEY and CDR2 SVGAGI. Trimming pared 0 bases from V and 2 bases from J, leaving 11 bases between. CDR3 coding DNA: TGTGCCAGCAGTTACTCGGGGGGAGTGGCCTACGAGCAGTACTTC. This sequence encodes CASSYSGGVAYEQYF.

The V gene is TRBV19, the J gene TRBJ2-6; tentative D call: TRBD1 (5 bases). The V gene lost 0 bases and the J gene lost 2 bases, with 11 bases spanning the gap. Germline V gene lookup returns CDR1 LNHDA and CDR2 SQIVND (reference sequence). The CDR3 has 17 residues. This CDR3 reads CASSIDLKGAGANVLTF. CDR3 bases: TGTGCCAGTAGTATAGATTTGAAAGGGGCTGGGGCCAACGTCCTGACTTTC.

The rearrangement joins TRBV27 to TRBJ2-3, with 7 bases fitting TRBD1. Looked up from germline, CDR1 is MNHEY and CDR2 is SMNVEV (reference sequence). With V trimmed by 4 bases and J by 2 bases, 6 bases remained unmatched. The CDR3 extends over 15 amino acids. CDR3 sequence (DNA): TGTGCCAGCAGTTCGGACAGGAGACCCACAGATACGCAGTATTTT. Translation gives CASSSDRRPTDTQYF.

The V gene is TRBV30, the J gene TRBJ1-4; no reliable D call. Trimming shortened V by 8 bases and J by 7 bases, and 23 bases separated the two germline ends. Germline assignment: CDR1 GTSNPN and CDR2 SVGIG (reference sequence). This CDR3 has 15 residues. The CDR3 DNA sequence: TGTGCCCTGGATCAACGCACACGAAGAGGTGAAAAACTGTTTTTT. Translating gives CALDQRTRRGEKLFF.

This chain connects TRBV11-2 to TRBJ2-1; the match to TRBD2 covers 10 bases. Germline V CDR1 and CDR2: SGHAT, FQNNGV. The J segment lost 12 bases and the V segment lost 5 bases, leaving 7 bases of the junction unmatched. There are 13 residues in the CDR3. CDR3 in DNA: TGTGCCAGCAGCCCCCAGCGGGAGGGGATGCAGTTCTTC. Translating it yields CASSPQREGMQFF.

The chain employs TRBV5-1 and TRBJ2-6; D might be TRBD1 or TRBD2, each matching 5 bases. Per germline, CDR1 SGHRS and CDR2 YFSETQ. V was cut by 0 bases and J by 3 bases, with 19 bases left in between. The CDR3 sequence is 19 residues long. The CDR3 DNA reads TGCGCCAGCAGCTTGGGACTGGGGGAAACGAATTTTGGGGCCAACGTCCTGACTTTC. As protein: CASSLGLGETNFGANVLTF.

The chain has TRBV19 and TRBJ1-1; the D is unclear. Germline values: CDR1 LNHDA, CDR2 SQIVND (reference sequence). The CDR3 totals 13 residues. V shed 4 bases and J shed 6 bases, with 12 bases lying between them. CDR3 nucleotide sequence: TGTGCCAGTAGTACGCAAGTTGGGGCTGAAGCTTTCTTT. Its protein is CASSTQVGAEAFF.

This chain links TRBV12-2 with TRBJ1-1; the table's D gene call, TRBD1, was not cross checked with the DNA. TRBV12-2 is labeled a pseudogene. The CDR3 is 16 residues long. This CDR3 is CASRLGGQRLNTEAFF. Here the CDR3 DNA reads TGTGCAAGTCGCCTAGGCGGACAGAGGCTGAACACTGAAGCTTTCTTT.

This chain joins TRBV7-3 and TRBJ1-1; the D is unclear. With 1 base removed from V and 3 bases from J, the gap between germline ends came to 6 bases. The CDR3 contains 13 residues. Looked up from germline, CDR1 is SGHTA and CDR2 is FQGTGA. The CDR3 protein is CASSLRWDTEAFF. For the CDR3, the DNA is TGTGCCAGCAGCTTAAGGTGGGACACTGAAGCTTTCTTT.